This T cell receptor (beta chain) emerged from a study of shared clonotypes between healthy human individuals. Overall study findings and caveats: Enrolling few donors narrowed the genetic and exposure-history diversity that was represented. Memory subsets generally showed lower estimated richness than naive subsets.

The assay was immunoSEQ multiplex PCR, and TCRdb's table has in-frame clones only and misses some. There are about 360,000 clones in the sample; less than 75% occur only once, and roughly a tenth lies in the top ten. From germline, CDR1 is ENHRY and CDR2 SYGVKD. This CDR3 is built from 15 residues. Trimming pared 6 bases from V and 0 bases from J, leaving 15 bases between. Donors were Caucasian adults residing in Nashville, Tennessee, USA. In regard to this clone: Its antigen is not identified.

This TCR derives from a man aged 25-45 years in good health. The V and J genes are TRBV10-3 and TRBJ2-7; D call uncertain. Sequences were obtained from memory CD4+ T cells sorted from blood. Regarding subset: CD45RA-negative fraction. CDR3 sequence reads: CAISPSRKSSYEQYF. In nucleotides, the CDR3 is TGTGCCATCAGCCCGAGCCGGAAGAGCTCCTACGAGCAGTACTTC.